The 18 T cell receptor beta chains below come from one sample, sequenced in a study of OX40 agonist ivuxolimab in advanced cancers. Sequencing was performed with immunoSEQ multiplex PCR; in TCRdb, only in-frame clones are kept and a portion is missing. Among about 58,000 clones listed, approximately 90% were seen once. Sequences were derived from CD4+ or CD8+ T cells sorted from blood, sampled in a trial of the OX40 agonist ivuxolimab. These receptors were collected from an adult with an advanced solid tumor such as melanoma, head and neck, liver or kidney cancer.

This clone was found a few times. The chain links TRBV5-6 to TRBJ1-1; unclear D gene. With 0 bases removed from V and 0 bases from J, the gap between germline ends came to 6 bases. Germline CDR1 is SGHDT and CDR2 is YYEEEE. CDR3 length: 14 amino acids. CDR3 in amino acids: CASSLDRVNTEAFF. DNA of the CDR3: TGTGCCAGCAGCTTGGATAGGGTGAACACTGAAGCTTTCTTT.

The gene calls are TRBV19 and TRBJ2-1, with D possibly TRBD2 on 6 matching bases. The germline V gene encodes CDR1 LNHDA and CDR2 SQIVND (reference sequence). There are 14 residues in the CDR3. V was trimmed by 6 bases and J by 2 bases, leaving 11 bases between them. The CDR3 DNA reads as TGTGCCAGTAGATGGGGGGAAACCTACAATGAGCAGTTCTTC. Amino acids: CASRWGETYNEQFF.

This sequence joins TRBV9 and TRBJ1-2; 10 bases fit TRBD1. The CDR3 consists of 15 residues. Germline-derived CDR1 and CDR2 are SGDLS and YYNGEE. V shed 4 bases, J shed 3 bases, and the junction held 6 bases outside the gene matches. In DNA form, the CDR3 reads TGTGCCAGCAGCTTACCCGGGACAGGGGACTATGGCTACACCTTC. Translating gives CASSLPGTGDYGYTF.

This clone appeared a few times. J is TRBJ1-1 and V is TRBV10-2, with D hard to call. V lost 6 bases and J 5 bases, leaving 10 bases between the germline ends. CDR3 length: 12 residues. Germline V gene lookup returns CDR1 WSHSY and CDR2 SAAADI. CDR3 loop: CASSEGGTEAFF. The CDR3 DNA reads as TGCGCCAGCAGCGAAGGTGGTACTGAAGCTTTCTTT.

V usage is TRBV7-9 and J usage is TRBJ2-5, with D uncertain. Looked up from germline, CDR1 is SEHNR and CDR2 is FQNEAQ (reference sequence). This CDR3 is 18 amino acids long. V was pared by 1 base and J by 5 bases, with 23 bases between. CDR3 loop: CASSLGLGWRQPEETQYF. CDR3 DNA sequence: TGTGCCAGCAGCTTAGGTCTCGGGTGGCGGCAGCCCGAGGAGACCCAGTACTTC.

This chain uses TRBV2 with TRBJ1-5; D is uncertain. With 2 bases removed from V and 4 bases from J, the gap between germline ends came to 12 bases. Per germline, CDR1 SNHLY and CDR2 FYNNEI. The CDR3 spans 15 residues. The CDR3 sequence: CASSESWQTNQPQHF. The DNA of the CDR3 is TGTGCCAGCAGTGAATCGTGGCAGACGAATCAGCCCCAGCATTTT.

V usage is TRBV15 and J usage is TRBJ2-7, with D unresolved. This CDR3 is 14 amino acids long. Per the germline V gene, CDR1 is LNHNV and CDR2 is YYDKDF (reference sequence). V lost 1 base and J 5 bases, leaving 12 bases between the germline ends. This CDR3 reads CATSRGGAAHEQYF. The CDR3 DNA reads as TGTGCCACCAGCAGAGGGGGTGCTGCTCACGAGCAGTACTTC.

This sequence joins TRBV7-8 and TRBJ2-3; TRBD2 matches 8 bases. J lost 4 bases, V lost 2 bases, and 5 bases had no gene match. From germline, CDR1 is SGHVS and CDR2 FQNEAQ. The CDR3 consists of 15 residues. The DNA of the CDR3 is TGTGCCAGCAGCTTAACGGGAGGGCAAGCAGATACGCAGTATTTT. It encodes CASSLTGGQADTQYF.

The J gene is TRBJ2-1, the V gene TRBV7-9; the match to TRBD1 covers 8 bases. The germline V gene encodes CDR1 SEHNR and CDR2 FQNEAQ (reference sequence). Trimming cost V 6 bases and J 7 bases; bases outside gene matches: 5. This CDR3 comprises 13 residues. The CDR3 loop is CASRWTGRNEQFF. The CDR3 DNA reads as TGTGCCAGCAGGTGGACAGGGCGAAATGAGCAGTTCTTC.

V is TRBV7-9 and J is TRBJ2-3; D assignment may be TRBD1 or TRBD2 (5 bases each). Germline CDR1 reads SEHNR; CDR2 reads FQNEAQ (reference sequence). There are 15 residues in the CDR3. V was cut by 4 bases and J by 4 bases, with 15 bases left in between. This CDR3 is CASSWLERGADTQYF. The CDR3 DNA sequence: TGTGCCAGCAGCTGGCTTGAGAGGGGTGCAGATACGCAGTATTTT.

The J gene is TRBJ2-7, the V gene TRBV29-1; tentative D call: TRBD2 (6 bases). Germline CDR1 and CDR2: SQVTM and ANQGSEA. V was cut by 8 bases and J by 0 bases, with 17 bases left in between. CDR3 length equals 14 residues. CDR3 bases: TGCAGCACAGCTGGGGCGGGGTCCTCCTACGAGCAGTACTTC. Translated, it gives CSTAGAGSSYEQYF.

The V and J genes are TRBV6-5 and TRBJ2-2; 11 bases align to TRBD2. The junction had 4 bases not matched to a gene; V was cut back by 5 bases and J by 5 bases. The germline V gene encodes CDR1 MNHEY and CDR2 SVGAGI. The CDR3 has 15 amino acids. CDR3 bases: TGTGCCAGCAGTCCAGTAGCGGGAGGGACCGGGGAGCTGTTTTTT. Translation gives CASSPVAGGTGELFF.

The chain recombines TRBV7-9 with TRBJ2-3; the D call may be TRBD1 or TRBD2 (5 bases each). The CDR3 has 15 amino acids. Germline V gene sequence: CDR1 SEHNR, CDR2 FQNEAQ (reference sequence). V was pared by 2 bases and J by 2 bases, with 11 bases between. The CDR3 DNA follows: TGTGCCAGCAGCTTATCCAGGGAGCTCACAGATACGCAGTATTTT. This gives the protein CASSLSRELTDTQYF.

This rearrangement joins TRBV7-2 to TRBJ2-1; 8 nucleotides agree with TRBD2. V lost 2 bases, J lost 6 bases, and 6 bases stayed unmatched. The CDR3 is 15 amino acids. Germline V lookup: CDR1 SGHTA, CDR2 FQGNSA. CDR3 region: CASSLTSGSLNEQFF. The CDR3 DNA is TGTGCCAGCAGCTTAACCAGCGGGAGTCTCAATGAGCAGTTCTTC.

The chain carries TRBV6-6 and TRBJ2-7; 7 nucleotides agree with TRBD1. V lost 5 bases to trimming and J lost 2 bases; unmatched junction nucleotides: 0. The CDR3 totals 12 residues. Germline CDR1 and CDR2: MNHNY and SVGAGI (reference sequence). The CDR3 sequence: CASSGQAYEQYF. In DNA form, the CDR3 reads TGTGCCAGCAGTGGACAGGCCTACGAGCAGTACTTC.

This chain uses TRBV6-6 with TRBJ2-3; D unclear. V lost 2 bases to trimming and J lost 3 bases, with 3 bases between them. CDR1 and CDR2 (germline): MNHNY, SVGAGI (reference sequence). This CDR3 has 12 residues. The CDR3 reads CASSYGTDTQYF. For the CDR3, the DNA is TGTGCCAGCAGTTACGGAACAGATACGCAGTATTTT.

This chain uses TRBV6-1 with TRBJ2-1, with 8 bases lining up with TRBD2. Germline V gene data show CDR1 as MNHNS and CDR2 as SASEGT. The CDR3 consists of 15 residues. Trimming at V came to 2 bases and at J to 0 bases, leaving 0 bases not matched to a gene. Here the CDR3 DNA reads TGTGCCAGCAGTGAACTAGCGGGCTCCTACAATGAGCAGTTCTTC. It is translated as CASSELAGSYNEQFF.

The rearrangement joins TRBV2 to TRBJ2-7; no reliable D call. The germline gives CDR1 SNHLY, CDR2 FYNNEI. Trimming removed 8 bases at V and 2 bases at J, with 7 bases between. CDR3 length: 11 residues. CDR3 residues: CASQTAYEQYF. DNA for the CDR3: TGTGCCAGCCAGACCGCCTACGAGCAGTACTTC.